This T cell receptor beta chain was obtained from a study of blood T cell repertoires in COVID-19. For the study at large: Some COVID-19 samples were acute and others convalescent; all came from the United States, Italy and Spain. T cells, B-cell-depleted T cells, or PBMCs provided the cDNA or gDNA that served as material.

This clone has a single count. Methods used by the authors: By means of reference gene primer amplification, nucleated cell counts were estimated. The protocol was immunoSEQ multiplex PCR, while the TCRdb copy is restricted to in-frame clones and leaves out a portion. The V and J calls and clone size were taken over from that table, and D and trimming were inferred from the DNA. There are roughly 430,000 clones in the sample; approximately 86% occur only once, and approximately 2% lies in the top ten. Participant reports of clinical history set cohort assignment. This sequence was found in a woman aged 40 to 50 with acute COVID-19. Sequences were obtained from PBMCs or T cells enriched from blood (not recorded which).

For the CDR3, the DNA is TGTGCCAGCAGTTACCGAGTGAACACTGAAGCTTTCTTT. Translation gives CASSYRVNTEAFF. V and J are TRBV2 and TRBJ1-1, with D unclear. Germline CDR1 is SNHLY and CDR2 is FYNNEI. The V and J ends lost 5 bases and 0 bases respectively, with 7 bases between them. The CDR3 loop spans 13 amino acids.